Following are 14 T cell receptor beta chains from one sample sequenced in a study of blood T cell repertoires in COVID-19. Profiled with immunoSEQ multiplex PCR; TCRdb holds only in-frame clones, not every one. The repertoire has roughly 68,000 clones, 70% to 90% of them found once; the top ten carry over 25%. Sequencing used peripheral blood. These receptors came from a man aged 50 or older with acute or convalescent COVID-19.

This sequence joins TRBV4-2 and TRBJ1-1; 9 nucleotides line up with TRBD1. The CDR3 is made up of 14 amino acids. Germline lookup yields CDR1 LGHNA and CDR2 YNFKEQ. The junction had 4 bases not matched to a gene; V was cut back by 1 base and J by 7 bases. This CDR3 reads CASSQGQGGDEAFF. The CDR3 coding sequence is TGTGCCAGCAGCCAAGGACAGGGGGGAGATGAAGCTTTCTTT.

As to this clone: A junction end diverges from the germline sequence, so it may reflect a read error. The chain combines TRBV6-6 with TRBJ1-1, with D possibly TRBD1 on 6 matching bases. The CDR3 consists of 13 residues. The germline V gene has CDR1 MNHNY and CDR2 SVGAGI (reference sequence). The CDR3 region is CVSSYSGADFAFF. In DNA, the CDR3 is TGTGTCAGCAGTTACTCAGGGGCTGATTTCGCTTTCTTT.

The chain recombines TRBV6-6 with TRBJ2-4, with 9 bases fitting TRBD1. This CDR3 comprises 15 residues. Trimming cost V 5 bases and J 0 bases; bases outside gene matches: 2. The V gene's germline CDR1 is MNHNY and CDR2 SVGAGI (reference sequence). The CDR3 DNA reads TGTGCCAGCAGTCGGGGACAGGGAGCCAAAAACATTCAGTACTTC. Translating it yields CASSRGQGAKNIQYF.

V and J are TRBV12-3 or TRBV12-4 and TRBJ1-2; D is unclear. The V end lost 5 bases, the J end lost 4 bases, and 11 bases lay between the germline ends. The CDR3 is 13 residues long. Here the CDR3 reads CASSGTAGYGYTF. DNA of the CDR3: TGTGCCAGCAGTGGTACAGCAGGCTATGGCTACACCTTC.

The genes are TRBV27 and TRBJ2-3; D perhaps matches TRBD2 (6 bases). This CDR3 contains 15 residues. CDR1 MNHEY and CDR2 SMNVEV come from the germline V gene (reference sequence). The germline V and J ends were trimmed by 9 bases and 4 bases, with 20 bases remaining between them. The CDR3 coding sequence is TGTGCCAGTTCGACGTACCAGCGGGTTTCAGATACGCAGTATTTT. Translating it yields CASSTYQRVSDTQYF.

The V call is TRBV10-2, the J call TRBJ1-2, with 7 nucleotides matching TRBD1. Per germline, CDR1 WSHSY and CDR2 SAAADI. The length of the CDR3 is 15 residues. After removal of 3 bases from V and 4 bases from J, the junction contained 8 bases not matched to a gene. The CDR3 loop reads CASSDNSGGRYGYTF. The DNA of the CDR3 is TGCGCCAGCAGTGATAATTCAGGGGGACGCTATGGCTACACCTTC.

This chain links TRBV29-1 with TRBJ2-7, with 12 bases lining up with TRBD1. The CDR3 loop spans 17 amino acids. Germline trimming cut 1 base from V and 2 bases from J; bases unmatched to any gene: 9. CDR1 and CDR2 (germline): SQVTM, ANQGSEA. CDR3 coding DNA: TGCAGCGTTGAAGGATTTCCGGGACAGGGGGCACCCTACGAGCAGTACTTC. Its translation is CSVEGFPGQGAPYEQYF.

In its sample, this clone was seen a few times. V is TRBV7-6 and J is TRBJ2-2, with D perhaps matching TRBD2 (7 bases). Germline-derived CDR1 and CDR2 are SGHVS and FNYEAQ. CDR3 size: 18 residues. V was clipped by 1 base and J by 4 bases, with 19 bases between them. This CDR3 is CASSLEDWGGAGTGELFF. CDR3 sequence (DNA): TGTGCCAGCAGCTTAGAGGACTGGGGGGGCGCAGGCACCGGGGAGCTGTTTTTT.

V and J are TRBV11-2 and TRBJ1-5, with a possible D match to TRBD1 (5 bases). This CDR3 comprises 16 residues. Per the germline V gene, CDR1 is SGHAT and CDR2 is FQNNGV. V was shortened by 0 bases and J by 7 bases, with 16 bases between the two germline ends. This CDR3 is CASSLDQGRVSQPQHF. The CDR3 nucleotides are TGTGCCAGCAGCTTAGATCAGGGCAGGGTATCGCAGCCCCAGCATTTT. Looking up the rest from reference TRBV11-2 and TRBJ1-5 gives the full variable domain: EAGVAQSPRYKIIEKRQSVAFWCNPISGHATLYWYQQILGQGPKLLIQFQNNGVVDDSQLPKDRFSAERLKGVDSTLKIQPAKLEDSAVYLCASSLDQGRVSQPQHFGDGTRLSIL.

As for this clone: Germline and junction disagree at one end, which may indicate a read error. This chain joins TRBV18 and TRBJ2-3, with TRBD2 identical over 11 bases. CDR3 length: 15 amino acids. CDR1 KGHSH and CDR2 LQKENI come from the germline V gene. CDR3 region: CASSAPGLAADTQYF. The CDR3 nucleotides read TGTGCCAGCTCAGCACCGGGACTAGCGGCAGATACGCAGTATTTT.

The chain carries TRBV10-3 and TRBJ1-3; no clear D. The germline V gene encodes CDR1 ENHRY and CDR2 SYGVKD. The CDR3 extends over 15 amino acids. The V end lost 4 bases, the J end lost 0 bases, and 10 bases lay between the germline ends. Here the CDR3 reads CAISVSGFSGNTIYF. The CDR3 nucleotides are TGTGCCATCAGTGTTTCCGGGTTCTCTGGAAACACCATATATTTT.

The chain links TRBV4-2 to TRBJ2-7; unclear D gene. Looked up from germline, CDR1 is LGHNA and CDR2 is YNFKEQ. The length of the CDR3 is 14 residues. The germline V and J ends were trimmed by 0 bases and 1 base, with 7 bases remaining between them. The CDR3 DNA reads TGTGCCAGCAGCCAAGAGGGCACTTCCTACGAGCAGTACTTC. Its protein product is CASSQEGTSYEQYF.

A single count supports this clone. V is TRBV20-1 and J is TRBJ1-2; D is possibly TRBD1 (6 bases). The CDR3 runs 11 residues. Trimming cost V 7 bases and J 8 bases, with 14 bases left between them. Germline CDR1 reads DFQATT; CDR2 reads SNEGSKA (reference sequence). Here the CDR3 DNA reads TGCAGTGGGGGGCTGGTCGAGGGCTACACCTTC. Its protein product is CSGGLVEGYTF.

The chain combines TRBV19 with TRBJ1-5; D perhaps matches TRBD1 (5 bases). V was shortened by 4 bases and J by 0 bases, with 16 bases between the two germline ends. The CDR3 runs 17 residues. In germline, CDR1 is LNHDA, CDR2 SQIVND (reference sequence). CDR3 loop: CASSTTRQTYSNQPQHF. CDR3 nucleotide sequence: TGTGCCAGTAGTACCACCCGACAGACTTATAGCAATCAGCCCCAGCATTTT.